The 14 T cell receptor beta chains given below trace back to one sample, sequenced in a study of cytomegalovirus exposure and HLA in healthy donors. A multiplex PCR was run with 60 Vbeta primers and 13 Jbeta primers. Assay used: immunoSEQ multiplex PCR; TCRdb lists only in-frame clones, some missing. The sample has fewer than 200,000 clones, about 85% seen once. The sequenced material came from PBMCs. These TCRs come from a man in his late teens or twenties in good health and CMV-seropositive.

This clone occurred once. V gene TRBV29-1 combines with J gene TRBJ2-2, with 9 bases aligning to TRBD1. The CDR3 runs 14 residues. CDR1 and CDR2 from the germline V gene are SQVTM and ANQGSEA. Trimming at V came to 7 bases and at J to 1 base, leaving 4 bases not matched to a gene. The CDR3 nucleotides read TGCAGCGCACAGGGGGCGAGGAACACCGGGGAGCTGTTTTTT. Translation: CSAQGARNTGELFF.

The chain carries TRBV29-1 and TRBJ1-2; D is unresolved. The germline gives CDR1 SQVTM, CDR2 ANQGSEA. Trimming removed 7 bases at V and 7 bases at J, with 10 bases between. The CDR3 consists of 10 residues. The CDR3 DNA is TGCAGCGCCGAGGCGGGTGGCTACACCTTC. Encoded protein: CSAEAGGYTF.

The CDR3 DNA sequence: TGCAGCGCGACAGGGGGCTACGAGCAGTACTTC. The encoded protein is CSATGGYEQYF. The genes are TRBV29-1 and TRBJ2-5; TRBD1 aligns across 9 bases. The J call is uncertain, as TRBJ2-7 better fits the DNA end. The CDR3 contains 11 residues. Per the germline V gene, CDR1 is SQVTM and CDR2 is ANQGSEA.

The V call is TRBV7-8, the J call TRBJ2-5, with D maybe TRBD2 (5 bases). V gave up 0 bases and J gave up 9 bases, with 11 bases separating them. This CDR3 spans 13 amino acids. In germline, CDR1 is SGHVS, CDR2 FQNEAQ. The chain's CDR3 is CASSLAAGYPQYF. For the CDR3, the DNA is TGTGCCAGCAGCTTAGCGGCGGGCTATCCCCAGTACTTC. Using reference TRBV7-8 and TRBJ2-5 for the parts outside the CDR3, the full variable domain is GAGVSQSPRYKVAKRGQDVALRCDPISGHVSLFWYQQALGQGPEFLTYFQNEAQLDKSGLPSDRFFAERPEGSVSTLKIQRTQQEDSAVYLCASSLAAGYPQYFGPGTRLLVL.

J is TRBJ1-5 and V is TRBV19; D is perhaps TRBD1 (5 bases). There are 13 residues in the CDR3. Looked up from germline, CDR1 is LNHDA and CDR2 is SQIVND (reference sequence). V lost 4 bases and J lost 4, with 8 bases in between. The CDR3 nucleotides read TGTGCCAGTAGTAGGGCAGGGAATCAGCCCCAGCATTTT. Translating it yields CASSRAGNQPQHF.

This clone appeared many times. The chain recombines TRBV4-3 with TRBJ2-1, with D maybe TRBD2 (6 bases). V dropped 4 bases and J dropped 4 bases, with 14 bases sitting between them. This CDR3 spans 15 amino acids. CDR1 LGHNA and CDR2 YSLEER come from the germline V gene. CDR3 nucleotide sequence: TGCGCCAGCAGCCCCGAAGACGGGGGATACAATGAGCAGTTCTTC. It is translated as CASSPEDGGYNEQFF.

V gene TRBV9 combines with J gene TRBJ2-3, with 8 bases fitting TRBD2. The ends lost 0 bases at V and 7 bases at J; junction bases unmatched: 7. This CDR3 region has 15 residues. Germline V gene sequence: CDR1 SGDLS, CDR2 YYNGEE. The CDR3 loop is CASSVDSGGGNTQYF. The DNA for the CDR3 is TGTGCCAGCAGCGTAGACAGCGGGGGCGGAAATACGCAGTATTTT.

The chain couples TRBV7-8 to TRBJ1-4; 10 bases map to TRBD1. Germline V gene sequence: CDR1 SGHVS, CDR2 FQNEAQ. The CDR3 is made up of 16 amino acids. J lost 8 bases, V lost 5 bases, and 11 bases had no gene match. CDR3 sequence (DNA): TGTGCCAGCAGCGATCACCGACAGGGGGCGGAAGAAAAACTGTTTTTT. This gives the protein CASSDHRQGAEEKLFF. Variable domain in full (rest from reference TRBV7-8 and TRBJ1-4): GAGVSQSPRYKVAKRGQDVALRCDPISGHVSLFWYQQALGQGPEFLTYFQNEAQLDKSGLPSDRFFAERPEGSVSTLKIQRTQQEDSAVYLCASSDHRQGAEEKLFFGSGTQLSVL.

The chain recombines TRBV19 with TRBJ1-1; 8 bases align to TRBD1. The germline CDR1 and CDR2 sequences are LNHDA and SQIVND (reference sequence). The CDR3 is 17 residues long. V shed 4 bases and J 2 bases; nucleotides not matched to a gene: 12. CDR3 DNA: TGTGCCAGTAGTACCCTAACTGACAGGGGCGGCAACACTGAAGCTTTCTTT. Translating gives CASSTLTDRGGNTEAFF.

On this clone itself: Other DNA sequences in the same sample also yield this CDR3. V is TRBV6-5 and J is TRBJ1-1, with D unclear. V shed 4 bases and J shed 5 bases, with 5 bases lying between them. Germline V lookup: CDR1 MNHEY, CDR2 SVGAGI. The CDR3 loop spans 11 amino acids. The CDR3 bases are TGTGCCAGCAGTTCCGGGACTGAAGCTTTCTTT. The encoded protein is CASSSGTEAFF.

The chain has TRBV4-2 and TRBJ1-1; 9 positions agree with TRBD1. The CDR3 spans 15 residues. Germline-derived CDR1 and CDR2 are LGHNA and YNFKEQ. Trimming removed 4 bases from V and 4 bases from J; junction bases left unmatched: 7. This CDR3 reads CASSPDRGQSTEAFF. The CDR3, as DNA: TGTGCCAGCAGCCCGGACAGGGGCCAGTCCACTGAAGCTTTCTTT.

This sequence joins TRBV7-9 and TRBJ1-4; 8 positions agree with TRBD1. CDR3 length equals 14 residues. V shed 6 bases and J 8 bases; nucleotides not matched to a gene: 8. Germline lookup yields CDR1 SEHNR and CDR2 FQNEAQ (reference sequence). CDR3 region: CASSSDRDGEKLFF. DNA for the CDR3: TGTGCCAGCAGTTCGGACAGGGATGGGGAAAAACTGTTTTTT.

The V call is TRBV11-2, the J call TRBJ1-4, with D possibly TRBD1 on 6 matching bases. Germline-derived CDR1 and CDR2 are SGHAT and FQNNGV. V lost 3 bases to trimming and J lost 8 bases, with 13 bases between them. The CDR3 length is 14 residues. Written as DNA, the CDR3 is TGTGCCAGCAGCTTCAGTGGGCAGGGGGAAAAACTGTTTTTT. Amino acid sequence: CASSFSGQGEKLFF. Using reference TRBV11-2 and TRBJ1-4 for the parts outside the CDR3, the full variable domain is EAGVAQSPRYKIIEKRQSVAFWCNPISGHATLYWYQQILGQGPKLLIQFQNNGVVDDSQLPKDRFSAERLKGVDSTLKIQPAKLEDSAVYLCASSFSGQGEKLFFGSGTQLSVL.

The rearrangement joins TRBV11-2 to TRBJ1-1; 8 nucleotides line up with TRBD1. The germline V gene encodes CDR1 SGHAT and CDR2 FQNNGV. The CDR3 runs to 13 residues. The V segment lost 6 bases and the J segment 6 bases; nucleotides outside the gene matches: 6. This chain's CDR3 is CASRDGQGPEAFF. As DNA, the CDR3 is TGTGCCAGCAGGGACGGACAGGGTCCTGAAGCTTTCTTT.